The T cell receptor (beta chain) under discussion was sequenced for a study of blood T cell repertoires in COVID-19. Study in general: Both acute and convalescent COVID-19 samples were obtained from the United States, Italy and Spain. From T cells, B-cell-depleted T cells, or PBMCs came the material, which was cDNA or gDNA.

Enrolled during active infection, Seattle patients were then followed longitudinally. Study processing details: Estimated nucleated cell counts came from reference gene primer amplification. Some clones are missing from TCRdb's copy, which holds only in-frame ones; the method was immunoSEQ multiplex PCR. Clone size and the V and J calls come from that table; the DNA yielded D and trimming. The profile shows 300,000 to 350,000 clones, around 88% of them singletons. The CDR3 has 15 amino acids. The ends lost 4 bases at V and 4 bases at J; junction bases unmatched: 7. Germline V gives CDR1 MNHEY, CDR2 SMNVEV (reference sequence).

The clonotype originates from a woman under 40 with COVID-19, enrolled during active disease. This rearrangement joins TRBV27 to TRBJ1-5; 7 bases map to TRBD1. Sequencing used peripheral blood. The CDR3 nucleotides read TGTGCCAGCAGTTCATACAGGGGAAGAAATCAGCCCCAGCATTTT. Translating it yields CASSSYRGRNQPQHF.